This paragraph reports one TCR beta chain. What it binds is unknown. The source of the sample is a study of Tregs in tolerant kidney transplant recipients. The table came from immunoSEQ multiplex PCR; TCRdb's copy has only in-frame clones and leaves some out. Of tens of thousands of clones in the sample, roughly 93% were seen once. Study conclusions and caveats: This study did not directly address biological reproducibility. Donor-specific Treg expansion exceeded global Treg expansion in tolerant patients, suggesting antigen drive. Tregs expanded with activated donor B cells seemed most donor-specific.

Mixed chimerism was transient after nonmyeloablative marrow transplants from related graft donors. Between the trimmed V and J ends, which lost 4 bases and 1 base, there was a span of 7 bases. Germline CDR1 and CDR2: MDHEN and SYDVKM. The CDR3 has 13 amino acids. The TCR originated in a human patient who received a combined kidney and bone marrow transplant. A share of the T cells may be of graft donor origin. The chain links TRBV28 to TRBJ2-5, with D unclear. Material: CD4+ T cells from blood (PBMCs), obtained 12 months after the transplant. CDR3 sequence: CASSSPLQETQYF. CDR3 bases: TGTGCCAGCAGTTCCCCCCTCCAAGAGACCCAGTACTTC. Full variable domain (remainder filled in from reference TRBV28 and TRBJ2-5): DVKVTQSSRYLVKRTGEKVFLECVQDMDHENMFWYRQDPGLGLRLIYFSYDVKMKEKGDIPEGYSVSREKKERFSLILESASTNQTSMYLCASSSPLQETQYFGPGTRLLVL.